A single sample gave rise to the 7 T cell receptor beta chains below, sequenced in a study of beta chain features in type 1 diabetes (dated by TCRdb to 2017 to 2018). Results the study describes overall, beyond this receptor: A moderate but significant shortening of TCRB CDR3 length was observed in type 1 diabetes patients in all four CD4+ subsets.

Antigens of these TCRs are unknown. Receptor libraries were prepared by the immunoSEQ multiplex PCR assay. The High Capacity cDNA Reverse Transcription Kit was used to reverse transcribe all of the isolated RNA, meaning that expressed TCRB transcripts were what got sequenced. The clones in this table, taken by TCRdb from immuneACCESS, are in-frame only. Not every clone is retained; where verified, under half of the shortfall comes from an unresolved V gene, and the cause of the rest is unknown. The sample table records approximately 43,000 clones; approximately 62% of these occur just once. About 1.6% of the sample is held by the ten biggest clonotypes. The sequenced sample was Tregs from blood. Taken with the paper, the label for cell subset or site translates to: regulatory CD4+ T cells. The origin of the receptors is a young man with type 1 diabetes. Some clones in this sample may be carry-over from other donors' samples.

The chain uses TRBV2 and TRBJ2-5; the match to TRBD2 covers 10 bases. The J call is doubtful: the DNA matches TRBJ2-7 better. Germline CDR1 reads SNHLY; CDR2 reads FYNNEI. The CDR3 extends over 15 amino acids. This CDR3 is CASSELAGASYEQYF. The CDR3 DNA is TGTGCCAGCAGTGAACTAGCGGGGGCTTCCTACGAGCAGTACTTC.

By its share, this clone is medium-sized (0.01 to 0.1%). The gene calls are TRBV5-4 and TRBJ2-3; possibly TRBD2 for D (6 bases). The CDR3 is made up of 15 amino acids. Germline values: CDR1 SGHNT, CDR2 YYREEE (reference sequence). V lost 4 bases and J lost 0, with 12 bases in between. CDR3 coding DNA: TGTGCCAGCAGCCAGGGACTCTCTAGCACAGATACGCAGTATTTT. It encodes CASSQGLSSTDTQYF. Based on the CDR3 plus reference TRBV5-4 and TRBJ2-3, the full variable domain is ETGVTQSPTHLIKTRGQQVTLRCSSQSGHNTVSWYQQALGQGPQFIFQYYREEENGRGNFPPRFSGLQFPNYSSELNVNALELDDSALYLCASSQGLSSTDTQYFGPGTRLTVL.

In its sample, this clone was seen a few times. V and J are TRBV19 and TRBJ1-1; D is ambiguous. The CDR3 length is 14 residues. Trimming pared 3 bases from V and 5 bases from J, leaving 13 bases between. CDR1 LNHDA and CDR2 SQIVND come from the germline V gene (reference sequence). The chain's CDR3 is CASSISAKRTEAFF. DNA for the CDR3: TGTGCCAGTAGTATTTCGGCAAAGCGAACTGAAGCTTTCTTT. The variable domain in full, completed from reference TRBV19 and TRBJ1-1, reads DGGITQSPKYLFRKEGQNVTLSCEQNLNHDAMYWYRQDPGQGLRLIYYSQIVNDFQKGDIAEGYSVSREKKESFPLTVTSAQKNPTAFYLCASSISAKRTEAFFGQGTRLTVV.

The rearrangement links TRBV5-5 to TRBJ1-4, with no clear D. Between the trimmed V and J ends, which lost 1 base and 7 bases, there was a span of 14 bases. The CDR3 spans 15 residues. Germline assignment: CDR1 SGHKS and CDR2 YYEKEE (reference sequence). The CDR3 DNA is TGTGCCAGCAGCTTGACGGGAAGGGCGGGTGAAAAACTGTTTTTT. Translation: CASSLTGRAGEKLFF.

The chain links TRBV7-9 to TRBJ2-1; weak D call: TRBD2 (6 bases). CDR3 length equals 13 residues. In germline, CDR1 is SEHNR, CDR2 FQNEAQ (reference sequence). V was clipped by 6 bases and J by 4 bases, with 10 bases between them. The CDR3, as DNA: TGTGCCAGCAGGGAGGGTGCGTACAATGAGCAGTTCTTC. Its protein product is CASREGAYNEQFF.

This rearrangement joins TRBV7-9 to TRBJ2-5; unclear D gene. Trimming removed 1 base at V and 2 bases at J, with 8 bases between. This CDR3 is 14 amino acids long. Looked up from germline, CDR1 is SEHNR and CDR2 is FQNEAQ (reference sequence). The CDR3 is CASSLVPAQETQYF. In DNA, the CDR3 is TGTGCCAGCAGCTTAGTCCCAGCGCAAGAGACCCAGTACTTC.

There are a few counts of this clone. The V and J genes are TRBV7-9 and TRBJ2-5; D possibly corresponds to TRBD1 (6 bases). Near its end, the DNA agrees better with TRBJ2-7, so the J call may be wrong. Germline V gives CDR1 SEHNR, CDR2 FQNEAQ (reference sequence). The CDR3 has 13 residues. The CDR3 sequence: CASSLVARGEQYF. CDR3 nucleotides: TGTGCCAGCAGCTTAGTGGCCAGGGGCGAGCAGTACTTC.